The 8 T cell receptor beta chains below come from one sample, sequenced in a study of CD8 T cells in Susac syndrome. The authors reverse transcribed roughly 0.5 to 1 ug RNA with random hexamers. TCRdb passed the immunoSEQ multiplex PCR reads through MiXCR, listing each CDR3 protein once. Of over 130,000 distinct CDR3 sequences in the sample, 90% to 95% were seen once. Sequencing was carried out using CD4+ T cells from PBMCs. All receptors derive from a human donor with multiple sclerosis.

The gene calls are TRBV4-1 and TRBJ2-1; D unresolved. V lost 4 bases to trimming and J lost 8 bases, with 9 bases between them. CDR1 MGHRA and CDR2 YSYEKL come from the germline V gene. CDR3 length: 12 amino acids. CDR3 sequence reads: CASSLAGYEQFF. DNA for the CDR3: TGCGCCAGCAGCCTTGCAGGCTATGAGCAGTTCTTC.

A single count supports this clonotype. The chain joins TRBV7-9 to TRBJ2-1; TRBD2 might be the D (8 bases). The V gene lost 11 bases and the J gene lost 10 bases, with 21 bases spanning the gap. Germline assignment: CDR1 SEHNR and CDR2 FQNEAQ (reference sequence). The CDR3 is 13 amino acids. CDR3 protein: CAARGTRAGEQFF. The DNA of the CDR3 is TGTGCCGCCAGGGGGACTAGGGCCGGGGAGCAGTTCTTC.

V is TRBV6-6 and J is TRBJ2-3; 13 bases are shared with TRBD2. CDR3 size: 15 residues. The germline gives CDR1 MNHNY, CDR2 SVGAGI (reference sequence). With V trimmed by 4 bases and J by 7 bases, 5 bases remained unmatched. CDR3 in DNA: TGTGCCAGCAGTTTACTAGCGGGAGGGTCTAATACGCAGTATTTT. It translates to CASSLLAGGSNTQYF.

The chain combines TRBV4-2 with TRBJ2-5; 7 bases are shared with TRBD1. After removal of 2 bases from V and 2 bases from J, the junction contained 2 bases not matched to a gene. CDR1 and CDR2 (germline): LGHNA, YNFKEQ. This CDR3 region has 14 residues. The CDR3 is CASSQPGQQETQYF. The DNA of the CDR3 is TGTGCCAGCAGCCAACCGGGACAGCAAGAGACCCAGTACTTC.

The rearrangement uses TRBV27 and TRBJ1-2, with a weak D call TRBD1 (5 bases). This CDR3 spans 15 amino acids. Germline V gene sequence: CDR1 MNHEY, CDR2 SMNVEV (reference sequence). V gave up 4 bases and J gave up 5 bases, with 17 bases separating them. CDR3 residues: CASSSRGTFGYGYTF. The CDR3 DNA sequence: TGTGCCAGCAGTTCGAGGGGCACTTTTGGGTATGGCTACACCTTC.

The rearrangement uses TRBV19 and TRBJ2-7; D possibly corresponds to TRBD2 (6 bases). The CDR3 extends over 15 amino acids. V was trimmed by 3 bases and J by 3 bases, leaving 15 bases between them. Germline V gives CDR1 LNHDA, CDR2 SQIVND (reference sequence). The CDR3 DNA follows: TGTGCCAGTAGTATCCGGGGGAAGGCACTCTACGAGCAGTACTTC. Its translation: CASSIRGKALYEQYF.

V and J are TRBV27 and TRBJ2-6; D gene ambiguous. CDR3 length equals 16 residues. The V end lost 5 bases, the J end lost 0 bases, and 11 bases lay between the germline ends. Germline V gene lookup returns CDR1 MNHEY and CDR2 SMNVEV (reference sequence). CDR3 amino acids: CASSVTSHSGANVLTF. CDR3 coding DNA: TGTGCCAGCAGTGTAACCAGCCACTCTGGGGCCAACGTCCTGACTTTC.

The count of this clonotype is one. The gene calls are TRBV2 and TRBJ2-4, with D possibly TRBD1 on 6 matching bases. V was trimmed by 8 bases and J by 8 bases, leaving 13 bases between them. CDR1 is SNHLY, CDR2 FYNNEI, per germline. The CDR3 has 12 amino acids. CDR3: CASERGGHIQYF. The CDR3 nucleotides are TGTGCCAGCGAACGAGGGGGACACATTCAGTACTTC.